This TCR beta chain was documented in a study of radiotherapy plus CTLA-4 blockade in lung cancer. Sequencing used immunoSEQ multiplex PCR; TCRdb keeps in-frame clones, though not all of them. The table includes around 29,000 clones, 75% to 85% detected once. CDR1 is MNHEY and CDR2 is SVGAGI in the germline V gene. The CDR3 length is 14 residues. With 5 bases removed from V and 6 bases from J, the gap between germline ends came to 16 bases. The chain couples TRBV6-5 to TRBJ1-2; D might be TRBD1 (6 bases). The TCR originated in a human donor with non-small cell lung cancer that progressed on radiotherapy plus ipilimumab. This specimen was peripheral blood, taken from a patient treated with radiotherapy plus ipilimumab. The chain's CDR3 is CASSPIQGWNGYTF. CDR3 nucleotide sequence: TGTGCCAGCAGTCCGATACAGGGTTGGAATGGCTACACCTTC.